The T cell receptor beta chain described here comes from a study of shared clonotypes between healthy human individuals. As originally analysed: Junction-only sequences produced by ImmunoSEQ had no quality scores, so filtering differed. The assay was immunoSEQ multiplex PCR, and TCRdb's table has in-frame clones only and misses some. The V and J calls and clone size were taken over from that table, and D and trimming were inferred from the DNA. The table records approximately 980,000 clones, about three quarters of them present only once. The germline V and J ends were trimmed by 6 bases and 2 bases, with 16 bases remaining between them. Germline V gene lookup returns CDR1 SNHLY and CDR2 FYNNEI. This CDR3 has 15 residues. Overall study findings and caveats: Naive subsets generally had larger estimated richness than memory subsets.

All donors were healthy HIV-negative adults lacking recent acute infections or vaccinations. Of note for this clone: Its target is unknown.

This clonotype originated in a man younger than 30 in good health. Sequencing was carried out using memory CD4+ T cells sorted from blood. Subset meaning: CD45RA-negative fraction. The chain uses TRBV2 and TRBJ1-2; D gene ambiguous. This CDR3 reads CASSAVFVNNYGYTF. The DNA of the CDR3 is TGTGCCAGCAGCGCCGTGTTCGTAAACAACTATGGCTACACCTTC. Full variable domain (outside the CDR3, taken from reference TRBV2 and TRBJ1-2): EPEVTQTPSHQVTQMGQEVILRCVPISNHLYFYWYRQILGQKVEFLVSFYNNEISEKSEIFDDQFSVERPDGSNFTLKIRSTKLEDSAMYFCASSAVFVNNYGYTFGSGTRLTVV.